Presented here are 17 T cell receptor beta chains from one specimen sequenced in a study of Ad26.COV2.S vaccination and SARS-CoV-2 variants. This table comes from immunoSEQ multiplex PCR, and its TCRdb copy is limited to in-frame clones, with some not included. The sample records hundreds of thousands of clones, roughly 84% being singletons. As for treatment: approximately 18 received Ad26.COV2.S at low or high dose, single or two shots; about 5 received placebo; per-sample allocation not given. It was on day 63 after the first vaccine or placebo injection that samples were taken. The specimen was peripheral blood, collected in a trial of Ad26.COV2.S vaccine versus placebo. The receptors originated from a person between 18 and 59 years old who received the Ad26.COV2.S COVID-19 vaccine or a placebo.

This chain connects TRBV30 to TRBJ2-1; 7 nucleotides agree with TRBD1. J was trimmed by 8 bases and V by 3 bases; bases with no gene match: 1. This CDR3 has 11 amino acids. From germline, CDR1 is GTSNPN and CDR2 SVGIG (reference sequence). The CDR3 spells CAWRDRDEQFF. CDR3 sequence (DNA): TGTGCCTGGAGAGACAGGGATGAGCAGTTCTTC.

The chain couples TRBV9 to TRBJ1-4, with 10 positions matching TRBD1. The V gene end was trimmed by 3 bases and the J gene end by 5 bases; junction bases not matched to a gene: 13. CDR3 length equals 18 residues. Per the germline V gene, CDR1 is SGDLS and CDR2 is YYNGEE. CDR3 sequence: CASSGRGTGASGNEKLFF. As DNA, the CDR3 is TGTGCCAGCAGCGGACGGGGGACAGGGGCGTCGGGGAATGAAAAACTGTTTTTT. Based on the CDR3 plus reference TRBV9 and TRBJ1-4, the full variable domain is DSGVTQTPKHLITATGQRVTLRCSPRSGDLSVYWYQQSLDQGLQFLIQYYNGEERAKGNILERFSAQQFPDLHSELNLSSLELGDSALYFCASSGRGTGASGNEKLFFGSGTQLSVL.

This chain joins TRBV14 and TRBJ1-2; possible D gene TRBD1, 6 bases. This CDR3 comprises 13 residues. The V gene lost 4 bases and the J gene lost 4 bases, with 10 bases spanning the gap. CDR1 SGHDN and CDR2 FVKESK come from the germline V gene. This CDR3 reads CASSPGQFYGYTF. CDR3 sequence (DNA): TGTGCCAGCAGCCCAGGACAGTTCTATGGCTACACCTTC.

CDR3: CARRRPGGNYGYTF. DNA of the CDR3: TGCGCCCGCCGCCGACCAGGGGGGAACTATGGCTACACCTTC. The chain has TRBV4-1 and TRBJ1-2; 7 bases agree with TRBD1. Looked up from germline, CDR1 is MGHRA and CDR2 is YSYEKL. Germline trimming cut 11 bases from V and 2 bases from J; bases unmatched to any gene: 11. The CDR3 sequence is 14 residues long.

The chain couples TRBV30 to TRBJ1-2; D gene unclear. The germline V gene encodes CDR1 GTSNPN and CDR2 SVGIG (reference sequence). There are 9 residues in the CDR3. V lost 8 bases and J 6 bases, leaving 7 bases between the germline ends. DNA of the CDR3: TGTGCCGGGGTTGATGGCTACACCTTC. Amino acid sequence: CAGVDGYTF.

This chain links TRBV19 with TRBJ2-5, with 9 nucleotides matching TRBD1. The CDR3 has 16 residues. The germline CDR1 and CDR2 sequences are LNHDA and SQIVND (reference sequence). Trimming cost V 4 bases and J 2 bases; bases outside gene matches: 8. The CDR3 here is CASSNPADRGQETQYF. Here the CDR3 DNA reads TGTGCCAGTAGTAACCCTGCTGACAGGGGGCAAGAGACCCAGTACTTC.

The chain joins TRBV19 to TRBJ1-2; D is possibly TRBD1 (5 bases). The germline V gene encodes CDR1 LNHDA and CDR2 SQIVND (reference sequence). Trimming removed 4 bases from V and 3 bases from J, with 18 bases in between. CDR3 length: 16 amino acids. CDR3 protein: CASSKAGQITDYGYTF. CDR3 bases: TGTGCCAGTAGTAAGGCAGGGCAAATCACGGACTATGGCTACACCTTC.

In the case of this clone: The sample carries other DNA sequences with the same CDR3. The chain has TRBV7-3 and TRBJ1-1; D is possibly TRBD1 (5 bases). The germline V and J ends were trimmed by 4 bases and 1 base, with 7 bases remaining between them. CDR3 length: 13 residues. Germline V gives CDR1 SGHTA, CDR2 FQGTGA. CDR3 residues: CASSSQGNTEAFF. The CDR3 DNA sequence: TGTGCCAGCAGCTCCCAGGGGAACACTGAAGCTTTCTTT.

The chain couples TRBV7-9 to TRBJ2-5; the D gene is possibly TRBD1 (6 bases). From germline, CDR1 is SEHNR and CDR2 FQNEAQ (reference sequence). The CDR3 totals 12 residues. Trimming took 1 base from V and 9 from J, leaving 9 bases between them. CDR3 loop: CASSLGGRAQYF. The CDR3 DNA is TGTGCCAGCAGCTTAGGGGGGCGGGCCCAGTACTTC.

A note on this clone: The sample carries other DNA sequences with the same CDR3. The chain couples TRBV10-3 to TRBJ1-5; D is ambiguous. The CDR3 runs 13 residues. V lost 4 bases, J lost 1 base, and 5 bases lay in between. Per germline, CDR1 ENHRY and CDR2 SYGVKD. The CDR3 nucleotides read TGTGCCATCAGTGCGGAGAGCAATCAGCCCCAGCATTTT. Its protein is CAISAESNQPQHF.

This rearrangement joins TRBV9 to TRBJ2-3, with TRBD1 as a possible D gene (6 bases). The germline CDR1 and CDR2 sequences are SGDLS and YYNGEE. Trimming pared 3 bases from V and 0 bases from J, leaving 17 bases between. The CDR3 covers 17 residues. CDR3 sequence (DNA): TGTGCCAGCAGCGCCTGGGACATACTATCTAGCACAGATACGCAGTATTTT. It is translated as CASSAWDILSSTDTQYF.

The rearrangement uses TRBV5-1 and TRBJ2-3; 15 nucleotides agree with TRBD2. CDR3 size: 18 residues. V shed 4 bases and J 2 bases; nucleotides not matched to a gene: 8. Germline assignment: CDR1 SGHRS and CDR2 YFSETQ. The CDR3 reads CASSAWTSGGANTDTQYF. CDR3 coding DNA: TGCGCCAGCAGCGCCTGGACTAGCGGGGGGGCCAACACAGATACGCAGTATTTT.

V usage is TRBV6-5 and J usage is TRBJ1-2; D call uncertain. This CDR3 spans 16 amino acids. V lost 0 bases and J 5 bases, leaving 16 bases between the germline ends. Germline V gene data show CDR1 as MNHEY and CDR2 as SVGAGI. The CDR3 nucleotides read TGTGCCAGCAGTTACTCGTTGAGTGTCAGGACGTATGGCTACACCTTC. Protein sequence: CASSYSLSVRTYGYTF.

The V and J genes are TRBV25-1 and TRBJ2-3, with D possibly being TRBD1 or TRBD2 (6 bases each). CDR1 is MGHDK, CDR2 SYGVNS, per germline. CDR3 length equals 15 residues. V was shortened by 1 base and J by 5 bases, with 13 bases between the two germline ends. The CDR3 DNA reads as TGTGCCAGCAGTGAATGGGGGGCCCATAGAGATACGCAGTATTTT. Its protein product is CASSEWGAHRDTQYF. Full variable domain (remainder filled in from reference TRBV25-1 and TRBJ2-3): EADIYQTPRYLVIGTGKKITLECSQTMGHDKMYWYQQDPGMELHLIHYSYGVNSTEKGDLSSESTVSRIRTEHFPLTLESARPSHTSQYLCASSEWGAHRDTQYFGPGTRLTVL.

This clone was counted ten times or more. The rearrangement uses TRBV7-9 and TRBJ1-2; the D gene is possibly TRBD1 (5 bases). CDR1 is SEHNR, CDR2 FQNEAQ, per germline (reference sequence). This CDR3 is built from 14 residues. V dropped 8 bases and J dropped 6 bases, with 19 bases sitting between them. As DNA, the CDR3 is TGTGCCAGCTCTGTGGTTGGGGGACTTGATGGCTACACCTTC. It yields the protein CASSVVGGLDGYTF.

V usage is TRBV3-1 (or the pseudogene TRBV3-2) and J usage is TRBJ2-6; 7 nucleotides line up with TRBD1. The V and J ends lost 3 bases and 0 bases, in that order; junction bases with no gene match: 8. This CDR3 is built from 18 residues. The germline CDR1 and CDR2 sequences are LGHDT and YNNKEL (reference sequence). Here the CDR3 DNA reads TGTGCCAGCAGCCAGTGGCTGGGACAGTCCTCTGGGGCCAACGTCCTGACTTTC. Amino acids: CASSQWLGQSSGANVLTF.

The chain is built from TRBV5-1 and TRBJ2-7; TRBD1 might be the D (7 bases). The CDR3 has 15 amino acids. Germline V CDR1 and CDR2: SGHRS, YFSETQ. The germline V and J ends were trimmed by 0 bases and 2 bases, with 12 bases remaining between them. The chain's CDR3 is CASSLAGDSPYEQYF. The CDR3, as DNA: TGCGCCAGCAGCTTGGCGGGGGACAGTCCCTACGAGCAGTACTTC.